A single sample gave rise to the 3 T cell receptor beta chains below, sequenced in a study of T cell repertoires in cytomegalovirus infection. TCRdb ran MiXCR on the reads and lists one entry per CDR3 protein. Among about a million distinct CDR3 sequences listed, around 32% were seen once. Which antigens these TCRs recognize remains unknown. Sequencing was performed on cultured CD8+ T cells from PBMCs, taken from culture after CMV antigen stimulation. Source of these receptors: a human donor in good health (CMV status not recorded). Some clones in this sample may be carry-over from other donors' samples.

CDR3 in DNA: TGTGCCAGCCTGGTAGGACAGGGGGGCCAAGAGACCCAGTACTTC. Protein: CASLVGQGGQETQYF. The chain is built from TRBV2 and TRBJ2-5, with TRBD1 matching 10 bases. Germline V gene lookup returns CDR1 SNHLY and CDR2 FYNNEI. This CDR3 contains 15 residues. V was pared by 8 bases and J by 1 base, with 7 bases of the junction left unmatched.

This chain joins TRBV6-5 and TRBJ2-3; TRBD1 aligns across 10 bases. The CDR3 is made up of 15 amino acids. J gave up 3 bases and V 7 bases, and 7 bases lay outside the gene matches. From germline, CDR1 is MNHEY and CDR2 SVGAGI. The CDR3 sequence: CASILRDRGTDTQYF. The CDR3 coding sequence is TGTGCCAGCATCTTGAGGGACAGGGGAACAGATACGCAGTATTTT.

This clonotype was detected ten times or more. The chain couples TRBV7-2 to TRBJ2-1; 9 bases line up with TRBD1. CDR1 and CDR2 from the germline V gene are SGHTA and FQGNSA. This CDR3 spans 16 amino acids. The V gene end was trimmed by 4 bases and the J gene end by 3 bases; junction bases not matched to a gene: 7. The CDR3, as DNA: TGTGCCAGCAGCTCCCCGGGACAGGGTTTCTACAATGAGCAGTTCTTC. Amino acid sequence: CASSSPGQGFYNEQFF.